This TCR beta chain was captured in a study of cytomegalovirus exposure and HLA in healthy donors. The PCR used 60 Vbeta and 13 Jbeta primers. The data were produced by immunoSEQ multiplex PCR, yet TCRdb's version contains in-frame clones alone and is incomplete. The sample has 95,000 to 150,000 clones. The V and J ends lost 0 bases and 4 bases respectively, with 13 bases between them. The CDR3 totals 15 residues. About this clone itself: The antigen is not known.

Study results and limitations: The only immune exposure information that was available was CMV serostatus. Per a prior analysis, the majority of TCR beta V segments were productive roughly 87% or roughly 30% of the time.

The origin of this receptor is a man younger than 35 in good health and CMV-seronegative. Sequencing input: PBMCs. This chain joins TRBV5-3 and TRBJ1-2, with D hard to call. TRBV5-3 is recorded as an ORF, its role being uncertain. DNA for the CDR3: TGTGCCAGAAGCTTGGTCAGGCGATTGACCTATGGCTACACCTTC. Amino acid sequence: CARSLVRRLTYGYTF.